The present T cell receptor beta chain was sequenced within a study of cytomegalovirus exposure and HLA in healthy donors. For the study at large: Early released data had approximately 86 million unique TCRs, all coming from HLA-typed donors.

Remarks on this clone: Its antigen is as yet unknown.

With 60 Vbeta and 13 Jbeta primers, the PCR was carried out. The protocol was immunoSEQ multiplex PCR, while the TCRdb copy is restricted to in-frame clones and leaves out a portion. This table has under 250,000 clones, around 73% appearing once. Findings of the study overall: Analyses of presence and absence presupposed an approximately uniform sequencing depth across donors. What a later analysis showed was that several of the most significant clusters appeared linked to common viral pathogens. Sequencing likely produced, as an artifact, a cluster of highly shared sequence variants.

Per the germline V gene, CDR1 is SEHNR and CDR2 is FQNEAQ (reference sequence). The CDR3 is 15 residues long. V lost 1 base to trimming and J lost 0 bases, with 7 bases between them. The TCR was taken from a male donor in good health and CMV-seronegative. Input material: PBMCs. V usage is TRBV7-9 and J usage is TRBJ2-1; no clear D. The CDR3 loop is CASSLVLDSYNEQFF. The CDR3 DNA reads TGTGCCAGCAGCTTAGTACTTGACTCCTACAATGAGCAGTTCTTC.